The 28 T cell receptor beta chains reported below all come from one sample, sequenced in a study of cytomegalovirus exposure and HLA in healthy donors. 13 Jbeta primers and 60 Vbeta primers were used for the PCR. Assay: immunoSEQ multiplex PCR; the TCRdb copy retains only in-frame clones and omits some. This sample carries 130,000 or so clones, roughly 78% of them seen once, and the ten largest clones take roughly 5%. Sequenced sample: PBMCs. Receptor source: a man younger than 45 in good health and CMV-seronegative.

The gene calls are TRBV2 and TRBJ2-3; 13 bases are a match to TRBD2. The CDR3 has 19 residues. The V segment lost 9 bases and the J segment 3 bases; nucleotides outside the gene matches: 18. The germline gives CDR1 SNHLY, CDR2 FYNNEI. The CDR3 reads CASHRTSGSGWGRTDTQYF. The CDR3 DNA follows: TGTGCCAGTCACCGGACTAGCGGGAGTGGCTGGGGGAGGACAGATACGCAGTATTTT.

The J gene is TRBJ2-7, the V gene TRBV5-1, with 10 bases that match TRBD2. Germline V gene data show CDR1 as SGHRS and CDR2 as YFSETQ. Unmatched junction bases numbered 11, after V lost 5 bases and J lost 0 bases. The CDR3 spans 17 residues. The CDR3 loop is CASSSAPTSGLSYEQYF. The CDR3, as DNA: TGCGCCAGCAGTTCTGCGCCGACTAGCGGGCTCTCCTACGAGCAGTACTTC.

The V gene is TRBV27, the J gene TRBJ2-1; TRBD2 matches 8 bases. Germline loops: CDR1 MNHEY, CDR2 SMNVEV (reference sequence). The V segment lost 5 bases and the J segment 3 bases; nucleotides outside the gene matches: 6. This CDR3 is 15 amino acids long. Here the CDR3 reads CASSTLAGFYNEQFF. CDR3 sequence (DNA): TGTGCCAGCAGTACCTTAGCGGGGTTCTACAATGAGCAGTTCTTC.

The chain uses TRBV6-1 and TRBJ1-2; possibly TRBD1 for D (5 bases). The CDR3 length is 11 residues. In germline, CDR1 is MNHNS, CDR2 SASEGT. V was trimmed by 6 bases and J by 8 bases, leaving 10 bases between them. The CDR3 region has the DNA TGTGCCAGCAGACAGGTCTACGGCTACACCTTC. Protein sequence: CASRQVYGYTF.

The chain joins TRBV11-2 to TRBJ2-3, with 15 positions matching TRBD2. Trimming at V came to 0 bases and at J to 6 bases, leaving 10 bases not matched to a gene. CDR3 length: 19 residues. CDR1 is SGHAT, CDR2 FQNNGV, per germline. The CDR3 DNA reads as TGTGCCAGCAGCTTAGATCGGGGGACTAGCGGGAGGCGGTGGGATACGCAGTATTTT. Protein product: CASSLDRGTSGRRWDTQYF.

This sequence joins TRBV7-9 and TRBJ2-3; D is perhaps TRBD1 (6 bases). Germline CDR1 SEHNR, CDR2 FQNEAQ (reference sequence). The CDR3 extends over 15 amino acids. V lost 5 bases, J lost 5 bases, and 17 bases lay in between. The CDR3 spells CASSLSLPGQDTQYF. As DNA, the CDR3 is TGTGCCAGCAGCCTAAGCCTACCGGGACAAGATACGCAGTATTTT.

As regards this clone: This specimen includes other DNA sequences encoding the same CDR3. J is TRBJ1-1 and V is TRBV19; unclear D gene. Germline loops: CDR1 LNHDA, CDR2 SQIVND (reference sequence). CDR3 size: 13 residues. Trimming stripped 1 base from V and 4 bases from J, with 7 bases between. The CDR3 DNA is TGTGCCAGTAGTATAGGGGGAGGCACTGAAGCTTTCTTT. The encoded protein is CASSIGGGTEAFF.

The rearrangement uses TRBV7-2 and TRBJ2-7; 7 nucleotides agree with TRBD2. The CDR3 contains 16 residues. The germline V gene encodes CDR1 SGHTA and CDR2 FQGNSA. The V gene end was trimmed by 6 bases and the J gene end by 3 bases; junction bases not matched to a gene: 14. CDR3 loop: CASSFNGGRGYYEQYF. In DNA, the CDR3 is TGTGCCAGCAGTTTTAACGGGGGGAGGGGTTACTACGAGCAGTACTTC.

This clone was picked up a small number of times. The V and J genes are TRBV6-1 and TRBJ1-1, with 8 bases fitting TRBD1. J gave up 12 bases and V 10 bases, and 10 bases lay outside the gene matches. The germline gives CDR1 MNHNS, CDR2 SASEGT. The CDR3 runs to 11 residues. The CDR3, as DNA: TGTGCCACCCACGCCGGACAGGGCACTTTCTTT. It codes for CATHAGQGTFF.

CDR3 coding DNA: TGTGCCAGCAGCTTAATAGGGACTAGCGGGGGGTCCTACAATGAGCAGTTCTTC. It yields the protein CASSLIGTSGGSYNEQFF. The chain couples TRBV7-3 to TRBJ2-1; TRBD2 aligns across 15 bases. V gave up 1 base and J gave up 1 base; unmatched junction bases: 2. CDR1 is SGHTA, CDR2 FQGTGA, per germline. The CDR3 is made up of 18 amino acids.

The rearrangement joins TRBV4-2 to TRBJ1-4; no clear D. Germline loops: CDR1 LGHNA, CDR2 YNFKEQ. V lost 4 bases to trimming and J lost 7 bases, with 16 bases between them. CDR3 size: 15 residues. CDR3 sequence: CASSRPRGSGEKLFF. For the CDR3, the DNA is TGTGCCAGCAGCCGACCCCGGGGTTCGGGTGAAAAACTGTTTTTT.

V gene TRBV2 combines with J gene TRBJ2-7; D perhaps matches TRBD1 (5 bases). Trimming took 6 bases from V and 0 from J, leaving 18 bases between them. CDR1 and CDR2 from the germline V gene are SNHLY and FYNNEI. This CDR3 is built from 16 residues. The CDR3 here is CASSPVPQVTSYEQYF. For the CDR3, the DNA is TGTGCCAGCAGCCCGGTTCCACAGGTTACCTCCTACGAGCAGTACTTC.

This chain joins TRBV11-2 and TRBJ2-7, with D perhaps TRBD1 (5 bases). This CDR3 has 13 residues. V dropped 1 base and J dropped 6 bases, with 10 bases sitting between them. Germline lookup yields CDR1 SGHAT and CDR2 FQNNGV. The CDR3 sequence is CASSLGSQGEQYF. Here the CDR3 DNA reads TGTGCCAGCAGCTTAGGGAGTCAGGGCGAGCAGTACTTC.

Only a few counts were recorded for this clone. J is TRBJ1-4 and V is TRBV4-3; 7 bases agree with TRBD1. CDR3 length equals 15 residues. Germline CDR1 is LGHNA and CDR2 is YSLEER. Losses at the gene ends were 2 bases for V and 6 bases for J; bases not matched to a gene: 6. DNA of the CDR3: TGCGCCAGCAGCCAAAACCGGGACAGCCATGAAAAACTGTTTTTT. Amino acid sequence: CASSQNRDSHEKLFF.

This chain links TRBV18 with TRBJ2-3; 7 nucleotides align to TRBD2. The germline V gene encodes CDR1 KGHSH and CDR2 LQKENI. CDR3 length: 17 residues. Unmatched junction bases numbered 12, after V lost 4 bases and J lost 2 bases. The CDR3 region is CASSQKFGEGLTDTQYF. The CDR3 region has the DNA TGTGCCAGCTCACAGAAATTCGGGGAGGGCCTCACAGATACGCAGTATTTT.

The chain is built from TRBV6-1 and TRBJ2-7; D might be TRBD2 (6 bases). The CDR3 has 15 residues. Trimming cost V 6 bases and J 0 bases, with 15 bases left between them. Germline V CDR1 and CDR2: MNHNS, SASEGT. The CDR3 DNA follows: TGTGCCAGCAGGGGGAGAGGAGGGGCCTCCTACGAGCAGTACTTC. Residues: CASRGRGGASYEQYF.

The V gene is TRBV5-6, the J gene TRBJ2-1; 7 bases line up with TRBD2. In germline, CDR1 is SGHDT, CDR2 YYEEEE. CDR3 length: 17 residues. Losses at the gene ends were 5 bases for V and 2 bases for J; bases not matched to a gene: 13. The CDR3, as DNA: TGTGCCAGCAGTCCTACTAGCGATCCAGGACCCTACAATGAGCAGTTCTTC. As protein: CASSPTSDPGPYNEQFF.

This chain connects TRBV7-2 to TRBJ1-2, with D possibly being TRBD1 (6 bases). Germline values: CDR1 SGHTA, CDR2 FQGNSA. Trimming cost V 4 bases and J 5 bases, with 11 bases left between them. CDR3 size: 13 residues. In DNA form, the CDR3 reads TGTGCCAGCAGCTCCGGGAGGGGGTATGGCTACACCTTC. Its protein product is CASSSGRGYGYTF.

This sequence joins TRBV4-2 and TRBJ2-3; TRBD2 matches at 14 bases. This CDR3 has 17 amino acids. The germline V gene encodes CDR1 LGHNA and CDR2 YNFKEQ. The junction had 5 bases not matched to a gene; V was cut back by 3 bases and J by 3 bases. The CDR3 DNA reads as TGTGCCAGCAGCCATAAGCGGACTAGCGGGAGGACAGATACGCAGTATTTT. Amino acids: CASSHKRTSGRTDTQYF.

Concerning this clone itself: This CDR3 is also generated by other DNA sequences in the sample. The V gene is TRBV27, the J gene TRBJ1-4; maybe TRBD1 (6 bases). CDR3 size: 15 residues. CDR1 is MNHEY, CDR2 SMNVEV, per germline (reference sequence). V lost 5 bases and J lost 5, with 15 bases in between. CDR3 amino acids: CASSNRGLTNEKLFF. In nucleotides, the CDR3 is TGTGCCAGCAGTAATAGGGGGTTGACCAATGAAAAACTGTTTTTT.

The chain combines TRBV29-1 with TRBJ1-2, with 11 bases fitting TRBD1. The ends lost 1 base at V and 8 bases at J; junction bases unmatched: 9. This CDR3 region has 15 residues. Germline V lookup: CDR1 SQVTM, CDR2 ANQGSEA. CDR3 in DNA: TGCAGCGTTGAAGGAATGGACAGGGGGCAAATCGGCTACACCTTC. Translated, it gives CSVEGMDRGQIGYTF.

This rearrangement joins TRBV5-6 to TRBJ2-2; D is undetermined. Looked up from germline, CDR1 is SGHDT and CDR2 is YYEEEE. The CDR3 covers 12 residues. Between the trimmed V and J ends, which lost 4 bases and 3 bases, there was a span of 4 bases. The CDR3 protein is CASSSYTGELFF. The DNA for the CDR3 is TGTGCCAGCAGCAGCTACACCGGGGAGCTGTTTTTT.

This chain connects TRBV9 to TRBJ1-3, with 11 bases aligning to TRBD1. This CDR3 is 17 amino acids long. Germline values: CDR1 SGDLS, CDR2 YYNGEE. J lost 0 bases, V lost 3 bases, and 5 bases had no gene match. CDR3 region: CASSDRTGGVSGNTIYF. CDR3 DNA sequence: TGTGCCAGCAGCGATCGGACAGGGGGCGTCTCTGGAAACACCATATATTTT.

The genes are TRBV11-3 and TRBJ2-1, with D tentatively TRBD2 (5 bases). Germline values: CDR1 SGHNT, CDR2 YENEEA. V lost 1 base to trimming and J lost 5 bases, with 9 bases between them. CDR3 size: 14 residues. Written as DNA, the CDR3 is TGTGCCAGCAGCTTAGCCGGACTTCACAATGAGCAGTTCTTC. This translates into CASSLAGLHNEQFF.

This chain joins TRBV5-4 and TRBJ2-5; TRBD2 agrees at 8 bases. Trimming took 1 base from V and 5 from J; bases not matched to a gene: 1. The CDR3 covers 13 residues. CDR1 is SGHNT and CDR2 is YYREEE in the germline V gene (reference sequence). The CDR3 protein is CASSLPGGETQYF. CDR3 sequence (DNA): TGTGCCAGCAGCTTGCCGGGGGGGGAGACCCAGTACTTC. Complete variable domain (other parts from reference TRBV5-4 and TRBJ2-5): ETGVTQSPTHLIKTRGQQVTLRCSSQSGHNTVSWYQQALGQGPQFIFQYYREEENGRGNFPPRFSGLQFPNYSSELNVNALELDDSALYLCASSLPGGETQYFGPGTRLLVL.

This chain uses TRBV6-6 with TRBJ2-3; 7 nucleotides align to TRBD2. The CDR3 totals 14 residues. Trimming at V came to 6 bases and at J to 4 bases, leaving 7 bases not matched to a gene. Germline V gene lookup returns CDR1 MNHNY and CDR2 SVGAGI (reference sequence). The DNA of the CDR3 is TGTGCCAGCAGCTTAGGACTAGTTGCAGATACGCAGTATTTT. Translation: CASSLGLVADTQYF.

The sample holds a few counts of this clone. CDR3 sequence: CASSQNGQSRDQPQHF. The CDR3 DNA sequence: TGTGCCAGCAGTCAGAATGGACAGTCTCGAGATCAGCCCCAGCATTTT. The genes are TRBV6-6 and TRBJ1-5; D is perhaps TRBD1 (6 bases). The V end was cut by 5 bases, the J end by 5 bases, with 19 bases between. CDR1 is MNHNY and CDR2 is SVGAGI in the germline V gene (reference sequence). The CDR3 consists of 16 residues.

The chain links TRBV6-5 to TRBJ1-6; 9 nucleotides agree with TRBD1. V lost 7 bases to trimming and J lost 5 bases; unmatched junction nucleotides: 6. The CDR3 contains 15 residues. The germline V gene has CDR1 MNHEY and CDR2 SVGAGI. The CDR3 is CASKEQGADNSPLHF. CDR3 nucleotides: TGTGCCAGCAAGGAACAGGGGGCGGATAATTCACCCCTCCACTTT.